The 8 T cell receptor beta chains below all came from one sample that was sequenced in a study of T cells in Graves' hyperthyroidism and ophthalmopathy. From RNA transcripts, TCR beta CDR3 regions were amplified. During a first-round RT-PCR of the TCR CDR3, the HTBI primer set was used. TCRdb processed the multiplex PCR reads anew with MiXCR; each CDR3 protein has one entry. The sample has a few hundred thousand distinct CDR3 sequences, 15% to 18% seen once; the top ten hold 7.3%. Sequenced sample: blood. These receptors all stem from a woman aged 25 to 39 with Graves' hyperthyroidism.

The chain is built from TRBV27 and TRBJ2-1; 14 bases line up with TRBD2. The CDR3 has 15 residues. The germline CDR1 and CDR2 sequences are MNHEY and SMNVEV (reference sequence). The ends lost 5 bases at V and 9 bases at J; junction bases unmatched: 6. The CDR3 region is CASSPGTSGRGEQFF. DNA for the CDR3: TGTGCCAGCAGTCCCGGGACTAGCGGGAGAGGTGAGCAGTTCTTC.

Here the CDR3 reads CASSLAGPGRDEQFF. In nucleotides, the CDR3 is TGTGCCAGCAGCTTAGCCGGACCAGGGCGGGATGAGCAGTTCTTC. The V and J genes are TRBV7-9 and TRBJ2-1, with D perhaps TRBD1 or TRBD2 (5 bases each). The CDR3 sequence is 15 residues long. V lost 0 bases to trimming and J lost 8 bases, with 14 bases between them. CDR1 is SEHNR, CDR2 FQNEAQ, per germline (reference sequence).

The chain carries TRBV4-1 and TRBJ2-1, with D perhaps matching TRBD1 or TRBD2 (6 bases each). CDR1 and CDR2 (germline): MGHRA, YSYEKL. The ends were cut back, 1 base at V and 9 bases at J, with 10 bases in the middle. The length of the CDR3 is 13 residues. The CDR3, as DNA: TGCGCCAGCAGCCAAGCGAGGGGGGCTGAGCAGTTCTTC. Translation gives CASSQARGAEQFF.

This clonotype was counted at least ten times. V and J are TRBV3-1 and TRBJ2-3; D remains unclear. V lost 1 base to trimming and J lost 0 bases, with 17 bases between them. The CDR3 consists of 18 residues. From germline, CDR1 is LGHDT and CDR2 YNNKEL (reference sequence). The CDR3: CASSQGFRVARSTDTQYF. DNA for the CDR3: TGTGCCAGCAGCCAAGGGTTTCGGGTGGCCAGAAGCACAGATACGCAGTATTTT.

This clonotype was recorded a few times. This chain's CDR3 is CSVERGGPHGYTF. The DNA for the CDR3 is TGCAGCGTCGAAAGGGGGGGCCCCCATGGCTACACCTTC. The chain employs TRBV29-1 and TRBJ1-2; the D gene is possibly TRBD1 (6 bases). Germline values: CDR1 SQVTM, CDR2 ANQGSEA. The CDR3 length is 13 residues. Trimming pared 6 bases from V and 6 bases from J, leaving 17 bases between.

This clonotype was counted only a few times. J is TRBJ2-1 and V is TRBV5-6, with D possibly being TRBD2 (6 bases). Trimming cost V 4 bases and J 5 bases, with 16 bases left between them. This CDR3 contains 15 residues. Germline values: CDR1 SGHDT, CDR2 YYEEEE. DNA for the CDR3: TGTGCCAGCAGCCCAGGGACTGCCGGCCACAATGAGCAGTTCTTC. Translation gives CASSPGTAGHNEQFF.

This clonotype was recorded many times. The V and J genes are TRBV28 and TRBJ1-2, with 7 bases that match TRBD1. The germline V gene encodes CDR1 MDHEN and CDR2 SYDVKM. V shed 5 bases and J 5 bases; nucleotides not matched to a gene: 5. The CDR3 consists of 13 residues. The CDR3 loop is CASSHGTVYGYTF. CDR3 in DNA: TGTGCCAGCAGTCACGGGACAGTATATGGCTACACCTTC.

This chain connects TRBV18 to TRBJ2-7, with a possible D match to TRBD2 (5 bases). The germline V gene encodes CDR1 KGHSH and CDR2 LQKENI. The CDR3 runs to 16 residues. V lost 3 bases to trimming and J lost 2 bases, with 17 bases between them. Written as DNA, the CDR3 is TGTGCCAGCTCACCCAGACTCCAACTTAGCGCCTACGAGCAGTACTTC. It translates to CASSPRLQLSAYEQYF.